This T cell receptor beta chain emerged from a study of T cells in Graves' hyperthyroidism and ophthalmopathy. Study results and caveats: Expanded thyroid clonotypes (above 0.001) were mostly also found in blood. A 13 V-J model separated ophthalmopathy from stable hyperthyroidism.

The table lists this clonotype with many counts. Its antigen is as yet unknown. RNA transcripts were the template for amplifying TCR beta CDR3 regions. The HTBI primer set was used in a first-round RT-PCR of the TCR CDR3. TCRdb ran MiXCR on the multiplex PCR reads and lists one entry per CDR3 protein. The sample lists roughly 99,000 distinct CDR3 sequences, more than 15% occurring once. V lost 6 bases to trimming and J lost 5 bases; unmatched junction nucleotides: 9. This CDR3 has 14 amino acids. Per the germline V gene, CDR1 is LNHNV and CDR2 is YYDKDF (reference sequence). No ophthalmopathy progression within 18 months constituted stable Graves' hyperthyroidism. The source of the PBMCs was around 9 ml of fresh peripheral blood.

The sequence derives from a woman in her 50s with Graves' hyperthyroidism. The genes are TRBV15 and TRBJ1-2; 7 bases fit TRBD1. The sample consisted of blood. CDR3 loop: CATRISDREYGYTF. CDR3 nucleotide sequence: TGTGCCACCAGGATCTCCGACAGGGAATATGGCTACACCTTC.